The rows below give T cell receptor beta chains drawn from one sample of a study of T cells after yellow fever vaccination. Each CDR3 protein gets one entry after TCRdb re-called the 5' RACE reads with MiXCR. Of approximately 550,000 distinct CDR3 sequences in the sample, 19% were seen once. The sequenced sample was PBMCs, obtained 15 days after the yellow fever booster vaccination. These receptors came from a man aged 25-45 years who received the YFV17D yellow fever vaccine. CDR3s include the opening cysteine and the closing phenylalanine or tryptophan. Each record gives: clone size, CDR3 length, V gene, D gene, J gene, CDR3 DNA, CDR3 protein. The D gene is left open where the match is weak. Expanded clones are given a class, and other clones once, few, many or no size at all.

few,17,TRBV6-1,TRBD2,TRBJ2-3,TGTGCCAGCAGTCCCTTCGTGGGACTAGCGAACACAGATACGCAGTATTTT,CASSPFVGLANTDTQYF
once,17,TRBV11-3,TRBD2,TRBJ2-1,TGTGCCAGCAGCTACACAACTAGCGGGTCCTCGAGAGCCGAGCAGTTCTTC,CASSYTTSGSSRAEQFF
-,13,TRBV7-2,-,TRBJ2-5,TGTGCCAGCAGCTTAGAGCTCGTAGAGACCCAGTACTTC,CASSLELVETQYF
-,13,TRBV28,-,TRBJ2-1,TGTGCCAGCAGTTTAGGAAGGCTCGGTGAGCTGTTCTTC,CASSLGRLGELFF
few,16,TRBV29-1,-,TRBJ2-1,TGCAGCGTTGACCTGGTAGCCTCGGCTTCCTACAATGAGCAGTTCTTC,CSVDLVASASYNEQFF
-,14,TRBV4-3,TRBD2,TRBJ2-7,TGCGCCAGCAGCCAAGTAGCGGGCTCCTACGAGCAGTACTTC,CASSQVAGSYEQYF
-,16,TRBV7-2,TRBD1,TRBJ2-5,TGTGCCAGCAGCTTATCCGGGACAGGGGGCCTAGAGACCCAGTACTTC,CASSLSGTGGLETQYF
-,14,TRBV29-1,TRBD2,TRBJ2-1,TGCAGCGTTGAGGGGGGGGATCTCTACAATGAGCAGTTCTTC,CSVEGGDLYNEQFF
-,13,TRBV20-1,TRBD2,TRBJ2-7,TGCAGTGCTAGGTCTAGCGGGATTTACGAGCAGTACTTC,CSARSSGIYEQYF
many,14,TRBV3-1,TRBD2,TRBJ2-7,TGTGCCAGCAGCCACGGACTAGACGGGTACGAGCAGTACTTC,CASSHGLDGYEQYF
few,14,TRBV2,-,TRBJ1-5,TGTGCCAGCAGTGCTCGAGGGCGGGATCAGCCCCAGCATTTT,CASSARGRDQPQHF
-,15,TRBV3-1,TRBD1,TRBJ1-1,TGTGCCAGCAGCCCCGGACAGGGGTCGAACACTGAAGCTTTCTTT,CASSPGQGSNTEAFF
few,15,TRBV10-3,TRBD1,TRBJ2-1,TGTGCCATCAGACTCGGGACAGGGGGACACAATGAGCAGTTCTTC,CAIRLGTGGHNEQFF
once,14,TRBV2,-,TRBJ2-2,TGTGCCAGCAGCGGACAGATAAACACCGGGGAGCTGTTTTTT,CASSGQINTGELFF
-,12,TRBV5-6,-,TRBJ2-1,TGTGCCAGCAGCTTTACTGATAATGAGCAGTTCTTC,CASSFTDNEQFF
-,14,TRBV12-3/TRBV12-4,-,TRBJ1-4,TGTGCCAGCAGTTTGGACACCGCTGCGGTAAAACTGTTTTTT,CASSLDTAAVKLFF
few,18,TRBV24-1,-,TRBJ2-3,TGTGCCACCAGTGAGTCCCCGGGACACGGGTCGATCACAGATACGCAGTATTTT,CATSESPGHGSITDTQYF
few,14,TRBV5-1,-,TRBJ2-7,TGCGCCAGCAGCTTAGGAGCGACCGACTACGAGCAGTACTTC,CASSLGATDYEQYF
few,13,TRBV7-2,TRBD1,TRBJ2-1,TGTGCCAGCAGCCCACAGGGGGCGAATGAGCAGTTCTTC,CASSPQGANEQFF
-,11,TRBV20-1,-,TRBJ2-7,TGCAGTGCTGCAAGCGGCTACGAGCAGTACTTC,CSAASGYEQYF
few,15,TRBV11-2,-,TRBJ1-4,TGTGCCAGCAGCACCCCGGGGGCAACTAATGAAAAACTGTTTTTT,CASSTPGATNEKLFF
few,13,TRBV7-2,-,TRBJ2-3,TGTGCCAGCAGCTCCGCGCCCACAGATACGCAGTATTTT,CASSSAPTDTQYF
-,17,TRBV6-5,-,TRBJ2-1,TGTGCCAGCAGTTACGTCGGCGGGATGGGCGTCGGTAGTGAGCAGTTCTTC,CASSYVGGMGVGSEQFF
few,13,TRBV12-3/TRBV12-4,-,TRBJ2-5,TGTGCCAGCAGACGAGACGGACAAGAGACCCAGTACTTC,CASRRDGQETQYF
-,15,TRBV7-2,-,TRBJ2-1,TGTGCCAGCAGCTTATCAGGGGTGGTAGTCTATGAGCAGTTCTTC,CASSLSGVVVYEQFF
-,17,TRBV15,TRBD2,TRBJ2-5,TGTGCCACCAGCAGGGATAGGTTAGCGGGAGGGCTGGAGACCCAGTACTTC,CATSRDRLAGGLETQYF
-,14,TRBV29-1,-,TRBJ2-2,TGCAGCGTACAGACCCCTCCGGACACCGGGGAGCTGTTTTTT,CSVQTPPDTGELFF
-,14,TRBV7-8,-,TRBJ2-7,TGTGCCAGCAGCTTGGGCGAGCAGGGGATCGAGCAGTACTTC,CASSLGEQGIEQYF
many,13,TRBV12-3/TRBV12-4,-,TRBJ2-5,TGTGCCAGCAGTTTGGCCAATCAAGAGACCCAGTACTTC,CASSLANQETQYF
-,15,TRBV19,TRBD2,TRBJ2-1,TGTGCCAGCCAATCGACTAGCGGGCCTTACAATGAGCAGTTCTTC,CASQSTSGPYNEQFF
few,16,TRBV5-6,TRBD1,TRBJ2-5,TGTGCCAGCAGCTTGGTCGGGACAGGGGGACAAGAGACCCAGTACTTC,CASSLVGTGGQETQYF
-,17,TRBV20-1,-,TRBJ1-2,TGCAGTGCGTATGCCCCTAGGATAGCGGGGAAGAGCCGGGGCTACACCTTC,CSAYAPRIAGKSRGYTF
-,15,TRBV4-2,-,TRBJ2-4,TGTGCCAGCAGCCAAGATCCGGTAGCCAAAAACATTCAGTACTTC,CASSQDPVAKNIQYF
few,19,TRBV20-1,TRBD2,TRBJ2-2,TGCAGTGCTAGGTTGTTAGCGGGAGGGCCCTCGAGGAACACCGGGGAGCTGTTTTTT,CSARLLAGGPSRNTGELFF
few,15,TRBV28,TRBD1,TRBJ1-5,TGTGCCAGCAGTGACAGGGGGCCGAGCAATCAGCCCCAGCATTTT,CASSDRGPSNQPQHF
few,15,TRBV7-2,-,TRBJ1-2,TGTGCCAGCAGCTTAGATGTCGCCCCTAACTATGGCTACACCTTC,CASSLDVAPNYGYTF
-,14,TRBV25-1,-,TRBJ2-7,TGTGCCAGCAGTGAGTTCCCCGGGAGCTACGAGCAGTACTTC,CASSEFPGSYEQYF
-,15,TRBV10-3,TRBD2,TRBJ2-7,TGTGCCATCAGTGAGCTAGCGGGAGGGCCCTACGAGCAGTACTTC,CAISELAGGPYEQYF
-,17,TRBV25-1,TRBD2,TRBJ2-1,TGTGCCAGCAGTGAATATACTGCGGGAGGCATTTACAATGAGCAGTTCTTC,CASSEYTAGGIYNEQFF
-,13,TRBV7-2,-,TRBJ2-5,TGTGCCAGCAGCCCCCGATCCGGAGAGACCCAGTACTTC,CASSPRSGETQYF
-,14,TRBV5-1,-,TRBJ2-3,TGCGCCAGCAGCTGGGGGGACGGCACAGATACGCAGTATTTT,CASSWGDGTDTQYF